Only a few counts were recorded for the clone carrying this T cell receptor beta chain. Antigen unknown. CDR1 MGHDK and CDR2 SYGVNS come from the germline V gene. The CDR3 runs 14 residues. Trimming left V 3 bases short and J 7 bases short, with 16 bases between. Unique molecular identifiers were incorporated during preparation of the TCRbeta library. From the PCR reads, TCRdb called clonotypes with MiXCR, one entry per CDR3 protein. The table lists 400,000 to 450,000 distinct CDR3 sequences, over 40% of them singletons. These data originate in a study of T-cell reconstitution after alpha-beta-depleted transplantation in children. Regarding the study as a whole: Approximately two months post-transplant, alpha-beta T cells reportedly originated from several hundred expanded graft clones.

The sequencing used PBMCs, collected before TCRalphabeta/CD19-depleted stem cell transplant. This chain uses TRBV25-1 with TRBJ2-7; D is possibly TRBD1 (5 bases). The sequence came from a girl aged 2-9 years with aplastic anemia, due to receive a stem cell transplant. The chain's CDR3 is CASSEDRDSREQYF. The DNA of the CDR3 is TGTGCCAGCAGTGAGGATCGAGACAGCCGGGAGCAGTACTTC.